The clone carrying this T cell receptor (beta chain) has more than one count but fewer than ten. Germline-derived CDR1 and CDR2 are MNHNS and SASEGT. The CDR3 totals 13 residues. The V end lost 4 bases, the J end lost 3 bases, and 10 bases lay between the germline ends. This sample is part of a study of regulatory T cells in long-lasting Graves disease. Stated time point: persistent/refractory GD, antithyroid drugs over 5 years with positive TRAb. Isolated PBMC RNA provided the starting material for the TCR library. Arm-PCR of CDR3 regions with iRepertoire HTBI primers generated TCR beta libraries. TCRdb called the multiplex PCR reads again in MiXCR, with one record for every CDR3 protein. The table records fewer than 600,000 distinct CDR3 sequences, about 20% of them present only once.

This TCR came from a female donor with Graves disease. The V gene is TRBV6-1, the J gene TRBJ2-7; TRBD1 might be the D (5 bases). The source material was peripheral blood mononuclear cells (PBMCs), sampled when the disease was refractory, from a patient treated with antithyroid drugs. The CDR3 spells CASSGTGFYEQYF. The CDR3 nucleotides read TGTGCCAGCAGTGGTACAGGATTCTACGAGCAGTACTTC.